This T cell receptor beta chain was captured by sequencing in a study of T-cell memory formation after mild COVID-19. Overall study context: TCR clusters largely stayed donor specific.

CDR1 and CDR2 (germline): LGHNA, YSLEER. There are 16 residues in the CDR3. J lost 3 bases, V lost 1 base, and 6 bases had no gene match. General study results and limits: Among clones contracting day 15 to 85, CD4/CD8 was balanced, whereas later expanders leaned CD4+. Researchers report contracting CD4+ clones mostly in CM and EM, with CD8+ clones in EMRA.

MiXCR, applied by TCRdb to the 5' RACE reads, yields one record per CDR3 protein. Of approximately 150,000 distinct CDR3 sequences listed, about a fifth are singletons. Notes on this clonotype: Its antigen is still unknown.

What was sequenced was PBMCs or a T cell subset sorted from them (not recorded which). V is TRBV4-3 and J is TRBJ2-5; 9 nucleotides align to TRBD1. The sequence derives from an adult woman who had mild COVID-19 (a few samples of this study predate the infection). Cell type and time point are not known. The CDR3 region has the DNA TGCGCCAGCAGCCAAGGGGGGACAGGGCGTAAAGAGACCCAGTACTTC. Translated, it gives CASSQGGTGRKETQYF.